The rows below give T cell receptor beta chains drawn from one sample of a study of blood T cell repertoires in COVID-19. Clones were read by immunoSEQ multiplex PCR, and TCRdb kept only the in-frame ones, dropping some. The sample shows tens of thousands of clones, 80% to 85% of them seen only once. Sequences were obtained from peripheral blood. These receptors came from a young man with COVID-19, enrolled during active disease. CDR3s include the opening cysteine and the closing phenylalanine or tryptophan. The D gene is left open where the match is weak. Not all rows give a size; the values are once, few, many and, for expanded clones, a class.

abundance | d_gene | j_gene | v_gene | CDR3aa | CDR3nt
NA | TRBD1 | TRBJ1-1 | TRBV5-5 | CASSPTGGRGTEAFF | TGTGCCAGCAGTCCTACAGGGGGCCGGGGAACTGAAGCTTTCTTT
NA | NA | TRBJ2-5 | TRBV20-1 | CSASREGTQYF | TGCAGTGCTAGTAGAGAGGGGACCCAGTACTTC
NA | NA | TRBJ2-3 | TRBV5-6 | CASSLTTDTQYF | TGTGCCAGCAGCTTAACTACAGATACGCAGTATTTT
once | TRBD1 | TRBJ1-6 | TRBV6-5 | CASSLTGYDSPLHF | TGTGCCAGCAGCCTGACAGGGTACGATTCACCCCTCCACTTT
NA | NA | TRBJ1-2 | TRBV2 | CASSVTGNYGYTF | TGTGCCAGCAGTGTCACGGGGAACTATGGCTACACCTTC
NA | TRBD2 | TRBJ2-5 | TRBV5-1 | CASKNRTRVETQYF | TGCGCCAGCAAAAATAGGACTAGGGTAGAGACCCAGTACTTC
NA | TRBD2 | TRBJ2-1 | TRBV10-1 | CASSLTSGSGNEQFF | TGCGCCAGCAGCCTGACTAGCGGGAGTGGCAATGAGCAGTTCTTC
NA | TRBD1 | TRBJ1-1 | TRBV6-2/TRBV6-3 | CASSYSGTVNTEAFF | TGTGCCAGCAGTTACTCAGGGACAGTCAACACTGAAGCTTTCTTT
NA | NA | TRBJ2-7 | TRBV10-2 | CASSDPPGGHVGAYEQYF | TGCGCCAGCAGTGACCCCCCCGGGGGGCACGTTGGGGCCTACGAGCAGTACTTC
NA | NA | TRBJ1-2 | TRBV28 | CASSLGQGGYGYTF | TGTGCCAGCAGTTTAGGGCAGGGAGGGTATGGCTACACCTTC
NA | NA | TRBJ2-7 | TRBV6-5 | CASSYSRTVAYEQYF | TGTGCCAGCAGTTACTCCCGGACTGTAGCCTACGAGCAGTACTTC
NA | TRBD1 | TRBJ1-3 | TRBV5-4 | CASSSPGQGANTIYF | TGTGCCAGCAGCTCTCCGGGACAGGGGGCAAACACCATATATTTT
NA | NA | TRBJ2-3 | TRBV5-1 | CASSFRSGDTQYF | TGCGCCAGCAGCTTTAGATCCGGAGATACGCAGTATTTT
NA | NA | TRBJ2-1 | TRBV6-5 | CATPRSSGGYNEQFF | TGTGCCACCCCACGGTCCAGCGGCGGCTACAATGAGCAGTTCTTC
NA | TRBD1 | TRBJ1-2 | TRBV7-2 | CASSFGDRGSGYTF | TGTGCCAGCAGCTTCGGGGACAGGGGAAGTGGCTACACCTTC
NA | NA | TRBJ2-1 | TRBV18 | CASSPHGDEQFF | TGTGCCAGCTCACCACACGGAGATGAGCAGTTCTTC
NA | NA | TRBJ2-3 | TRBV7-9 | CASSAYREDTQYF | TGTGCCAGCAGCGCCTACAGGGAGGATACGCAGTATTTT
NA | TRBD2 | TRBJ2-3 | TRBV11-3 | CASSLEWSSGASTDTQYF | TGTGCCAGCAGCTTAGAGTGGTCTAGCGGGGCTAGCACAGATACGCAGTATTTT
once | NA | TRBJ2-7 | TRBV30 | CAWSRRQGRAYEQYF | TGTGCCTGGAGCCGTCGGCAGGGGAGGGCCTACGAGCAGTACTTC
NA | TRBD1 | TRBJ1-1 | TRBV18 | CASSPGTGGTEAFF | TGTGCCAGCTCTCCCGGGACAGGGGGCACTGAAGCTTTCTTT
NA | TRBD1 | TRBJ2-5 | TRBV6-4 | CARNRDRITETQYF | TGTGCCAGGAACCGGGACAGGATCACGGAGACCCAGTACTTC
NA | NA | TRBJ2-1 | TRBV4-1 | CASSQDQVGQQFF | TGCGCCAGCAGCCAAGATCAGGTCGGACAACAGTTCTTC
NA | TRBD2 | TRBJ2-1 | TRBV10-3 | CAIGGSSYNEQFF | TGTGCCATCGGCGGGAGCTCCTACAATGAGCAGTTCTTC
NA | NA | TRBJ1-1 | TRBV7-9 | CASSSPSTGNTEAFF | TGTGCCAGCAGCTCCCCTTCGACGGGGAACACTGAAGCTTTCTTT
NA | TRBD2 | TRBJ2-5 | TRBV7-8 | CASSLVAGANQETQYF | TGTGCCAGCAGCTTAGTGGCGGGAGCGAACCAAGAGACCCAGTACTTC
once | NA | TRBJ2-6 | TRBV19 | CASSIVAQRASGANVLTF | TGTGCCAGTAGTATAGTGGCACAGAGGGCCTCTGGGGCCAACGTCCTGACTTTC
NA | TRBD1 | TRBJ1-2 | TRBV28 | CASIRTGNYGYTF | TGTGCCAGCATCAGGACAGGGAACTATGGCTACACCTTC
NA | TRBD2 | TRBJ2-1 | TRBV7-9 | CASGTGGDEQFF | TGTGCCAGCGGGACTGGGGGGGATGAGCAGTTCTTC
NA | NA | TRBJ1-2 | TRBV10-3 | CAISGRAGAPYTF | TGTGCCATCAGTGGTCGAGCGGGGGCCCCCTACACCTTC
NA | NA | TRBJ1-5 | TRBV30 | CAWSVGYSNQPQHF | TGTGCCTGGAGTGTGGGCTATAGCAATCAGCCCCAGCATTTT
NA | NA | TRBJ2-7 | TRBV27 | CASSLLQLLLAPEIWYYEQYF | TGTGCCAGCAGTTTACTTCAACTATTGCTCGCGCCGGAGATTTGGTACTACGAGCAGTACTTC
NA | NA | TRBJ2-6 | TRBV7-3 | CASRRAGPGANVLTF | TGTGCCAGCAGACGGGCGGGGCCTGGGGCCAACGTCCTGACTTTC
NA | NA | TRBJ2-1 | TRBV11-2 | CASSSNRHEQFF | TGTGCCAGCAGCTCGAACAGGCATGAGCAGTTCTTC
NA | TRBD1 | TRBJ1-1 | TRBV7-9 | CASSLDRDTEAFF | TGTGCCAGCAGCCTGGACAGGGACACTGAAGCTTTCTTT
NA | NA | TRBJ1-5 | TRBV30 | CAWSEQGNQPQHF | TGTGCCTGGAGTGAACAGGGCAATCAGCCCCAGCATTTT